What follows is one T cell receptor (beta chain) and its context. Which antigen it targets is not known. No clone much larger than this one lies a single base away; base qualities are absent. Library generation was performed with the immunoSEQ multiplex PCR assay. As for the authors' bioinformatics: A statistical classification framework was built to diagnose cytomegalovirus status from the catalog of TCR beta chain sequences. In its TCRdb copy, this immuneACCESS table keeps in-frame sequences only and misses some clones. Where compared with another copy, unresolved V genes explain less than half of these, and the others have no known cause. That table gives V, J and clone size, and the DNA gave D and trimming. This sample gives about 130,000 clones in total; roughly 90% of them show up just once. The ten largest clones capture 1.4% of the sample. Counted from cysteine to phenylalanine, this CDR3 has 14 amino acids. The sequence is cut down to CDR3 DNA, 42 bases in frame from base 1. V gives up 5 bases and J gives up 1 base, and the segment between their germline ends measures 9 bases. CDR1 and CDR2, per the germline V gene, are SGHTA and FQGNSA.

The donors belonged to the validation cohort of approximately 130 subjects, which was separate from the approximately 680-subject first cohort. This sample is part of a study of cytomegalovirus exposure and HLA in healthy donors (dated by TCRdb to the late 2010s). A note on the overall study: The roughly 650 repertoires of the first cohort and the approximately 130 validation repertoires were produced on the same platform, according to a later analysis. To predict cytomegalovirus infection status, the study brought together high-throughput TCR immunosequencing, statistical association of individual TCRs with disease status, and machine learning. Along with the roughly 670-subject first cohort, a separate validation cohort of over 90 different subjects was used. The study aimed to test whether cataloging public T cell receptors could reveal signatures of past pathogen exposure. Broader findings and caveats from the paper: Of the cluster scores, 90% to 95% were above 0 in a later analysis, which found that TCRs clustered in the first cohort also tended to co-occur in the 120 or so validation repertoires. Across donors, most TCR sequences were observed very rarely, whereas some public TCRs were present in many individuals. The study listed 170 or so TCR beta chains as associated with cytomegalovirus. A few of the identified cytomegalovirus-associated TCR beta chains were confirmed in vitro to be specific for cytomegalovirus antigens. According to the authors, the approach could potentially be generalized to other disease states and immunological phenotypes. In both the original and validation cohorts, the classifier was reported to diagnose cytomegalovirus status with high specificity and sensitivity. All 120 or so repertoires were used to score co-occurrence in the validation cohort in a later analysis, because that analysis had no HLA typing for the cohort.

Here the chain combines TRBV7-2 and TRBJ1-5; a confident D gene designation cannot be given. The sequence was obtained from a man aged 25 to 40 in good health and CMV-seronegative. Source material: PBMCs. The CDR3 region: CASSDTNSNQPQHF. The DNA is TGTGCCAGCAGCGACACCAACAGCAATCAGCCCCAGCATTTT. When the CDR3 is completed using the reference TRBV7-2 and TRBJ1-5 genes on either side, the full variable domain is GAGVSQSPSNKVTEKGKDVELRCDPISGHTALYWYRQSLGQGLEFLIYFQGNSAPDKSGLPSDRFSAERTGGSVSTLTIQRTQQEDSAVYLCASSDTNSNQPQHFGDGTRLSIL.